These T cell receptor beta chains were read from a single sample in a study of shared clonotypes between healthy human individuals. The data were produced by immunoSEQ multiplex PCR, yet TCRdb's version contains in-frame clones alone and is incomplete. The profile shows over a million clones, under 80% of them singletons. Sequenced: memory CD4+ T cells sorted from blood. These receptors came from a man between 18 and 29 years old in good health. Both conserved end residues are part of each CDR3. Fields, in order: V gene, CDR3 length, CDR3 protein.

TRBV19,12,CASSLGEGAQHF
TRBV7-6,14,CASSLANRIGEQFF
TRBV10-1,12,CASSEGYNEQFF
TRBV7-9,13,CASSLAEAYEQYF
TRBV4-3,12,CASSGTGGGYTF
TRBV4-3,13,CASSQDGNQPQHF
TRBV7-2,17,CASSSETWRAYTDTQYF
TRBV19,15,CASSRMTGGRQPQHF
TRBV5-1,15,CASSWTQGGIYEQYF
TRBV11-3,15,CASSLGTSITDTQYF
TRBV25-1,14,CASSDPRVVETQYF
TRBV5-1,13,CASSGDNTGELFF
TRBV6-5,15,CASSIRGTSGNEQFF
TRBV18,15,CASSPPSQGPYEQYF
TRBV28,14,CASSLGLYNTEAFF
TRBV5-1,15,CAGRGTGGFTDTQYF
TRBV6-5,15,CASSTRTGENEKLFF
TRBV10-3,13,CAISGGQQETQYF
TRBV5-8,16,CASSLGSRSGTGELFF
TRBV19,13,CASSSDRPYGYTF
TRBV19,13,CASSQSGGYEQYF
TRBV4-3,14,CASSQGPSGSYLYF
TRBV5-6,15,CASSPRRGRAETQYF
TRBV11-2,16,CASSSPAGLLTGELFF
TRBV18,17,CASSPAGLAGVIGELFF
TRBV18,13,CASSPGARNEQYF
TRBV19,13,CASTRAGLYEQYF
TRBV11-2,14,CASSSGTGTGELFF
TRBV29-1,12,CSVERGAGELFF
TRBV19,15,CASRATGQINYGYTF
TRBV7-3,17,CASSSAAGTGAHYEQYF
TRBV13,14,CASSPSGGADTQYF
TRBV12-5,12,CASGLHSGSQYF
TRBV28,14,CASTSGGANYGYTF
TRBV5-6,14,CASSLGTPQETQYF
TRBV9,14,CASSALGSSYEQYF
TRBV30,14,CAWRLAGGPYEQYF
TRBV10-3,14,CAISGYRENYGYTF
TRBV4-1,15,CASSQERRGGNTIYF
TRBV7-2,16,CASSLDGGPGTGELFF
TRBV5-1,13,CASSEIQGGTQYF
TRBV19,15,CASSIGGTGPYEQYF
TRBV21-1,16,CASSNRQVLPKNIQYF
TRBV5-1,15,CASSLAGTSDTEAFF
TRBV6-5,14,CASSLRDRASPLHF
TRBV30,14,CAWSETGASYGYTF
TRBV6-6,14,CASRNIGSNEKLFF